Presented here are 4 T cell receptor beta chains from one specimen sequenced in a study of T cell repertoires in cytomegalovirus infection. In TCRdb, the reads were re-called with MiXCR into one record per CDR3 protein. The sample carries 200,000 to 300,000 distinct CDR3 sequences, roughly 10% recorded once. What was sequenced was PBMCs. Source of these receptors: a human donor in good health (CMV status not recorded). Some clones in this sample may be carry-over from other donors' samples.

On this clonotype: This may come from a read error, since a much larger clone is one base off. The rearrangement uses TRBV5-5 and TRBJ2-1; the D gene is possibly TRBD2 (6 bases). This CDR3 is 14 amino acids long. Germline values: CDR1 SGHKS, CDR2 YYEKEE (reference sequence). The CDR3 protein is CDSSLGGMYNEQFF. CDR3 DNA sequence: TGTGACAGCAGCTTGGGCGGGATGTACAATGAGCAGTTCTTC.

This clonotype was detected a few times. CDR3 DNA sequence: TGTGCCAGCAGTTCCATGGACAGGGCCTATGGCTACACCTTC. Translated, it gives CASSSMDRAYGYTF. The V call is TRBV6-2 or TRBV6-3, the J call TRBJ1-2, with 8 bases lining up with TRBD1. The V and J ends lost 4 bases and 4 bases, in that order; junction bases with no gene match: 5. Germline assignment: CDR1 MNHEY and CDR2 SVGEGT. The CDR3 is 14 amino acids.

This clonotype has at least ten counts. This chain uses TRBV12-3 or TRBV12-4 with TRBJ2-1, with D uncertain. The length of the CDR3 is 15 residues. Trimming took off 5 bases at V and 3 bases at J, with 14 bases between the two ends. The DNA for the CDR3 is TGTGCCAGCAGTCGAGAAAGTATAGGCTACAATGAGCAGTTCTTC. Protein product: CASSRESIGYNEQFF.

This clonotype was counted between two and nine times. CDR3 sequence reads: CASSLTNGRAEEQYF. The CDR3 bases are TGTGCCAGCAGTTTAACTAACGGGCGCGCTGAAGAGCAGTACTTC. The chain carries TRBV27 and TRBJ2-7; D unclear. V was trimmed by 2 bases and J by 7 bases, leaving 18 bases between them. This CDR3 comprises 15 residues. Per the germline V gene, CDR1 is MNHEY and CDR2 is SMNVEV (reference sequence).